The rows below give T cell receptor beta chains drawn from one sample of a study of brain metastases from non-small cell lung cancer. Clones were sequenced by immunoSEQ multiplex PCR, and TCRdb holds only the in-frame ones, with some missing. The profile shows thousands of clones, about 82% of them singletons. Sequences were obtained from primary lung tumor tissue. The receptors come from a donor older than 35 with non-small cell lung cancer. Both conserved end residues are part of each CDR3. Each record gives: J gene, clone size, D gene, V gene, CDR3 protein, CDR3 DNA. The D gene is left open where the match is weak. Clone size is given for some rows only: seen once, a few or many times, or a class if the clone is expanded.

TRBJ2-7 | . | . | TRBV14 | CASSQRFEGGYEQYF | TGTGCCAGCAGCCAACGTTTCGAGGGGGGTTACGAGCAGTACTTC
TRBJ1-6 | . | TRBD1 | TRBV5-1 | CASTPLDRANSPLHF | TGCGCCAGCACCCCCCTCGACAGGGCAAATTCACCCCTCCACTTT
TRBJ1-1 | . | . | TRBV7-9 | CASSLLQLNIEAFF | TGTGCCAGCAGCTTATTACAGTTAAATATTGAAGCTTTCTTT
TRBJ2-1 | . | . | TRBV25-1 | CASSEFGSNEQFF | TGTGCCAGCAGTGAATTCGGGTCCAATGAGCAGTTCTTC
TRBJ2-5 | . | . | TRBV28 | CASSKGLLRETQYF | TGTGCCAGCAGTAAGGGGCTTCTTCGAGAGACCCAGTACTTC
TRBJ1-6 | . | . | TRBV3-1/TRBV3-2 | CASSQAGSNSPLHF | TGTGCCAGCAGCCAAGCGGGGTCTAATTCACCCCTCCACTTT
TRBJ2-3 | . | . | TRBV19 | CASSPGAATDTQYF | TGTGCCAGTAGTCCAGGGGCAGCCACAGATACGCAGTATTTT
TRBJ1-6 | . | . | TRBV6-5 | CASSYGVSYNSPLHF | TGTGCCAGCAGTTATGGGGTATCCTATAATTCACCCCTCCACTTT
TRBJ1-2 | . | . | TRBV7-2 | CASSNPTDVLLYGYTF | TGTGCCAGCAGCAACCCGACGGATGTTTTACTTTATGGCTACACCTTC
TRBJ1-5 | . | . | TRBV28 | CASSPPPGVVQPQHF | TGTGCCAGCAGCCCCCCCCCAGGAGTAGTACAGCCCCAGCATTTT
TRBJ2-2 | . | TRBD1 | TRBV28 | CASSFTQGLNTGELFF | TGTGCCAGCAGTTTCACACAGGGGCTGAACACCGGGGAGCTGTTTTTT
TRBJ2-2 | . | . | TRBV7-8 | CASSRGPITRELFF | TGTGCCAGCAGCCGAGGGCCAATTACCAGGGAGCTGTTTTTT
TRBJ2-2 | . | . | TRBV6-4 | CASSDSPDITGELFF | TGTGCCAGCAGTGACTCCCCGGACATAACCGGGGAGCTGTTTTTT
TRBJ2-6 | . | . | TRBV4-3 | CASSQDRGTGANVLTF | TGCGCCAGCAGCCAAGATCGTGGAACTGGGGCCAACGTCCTGACTTTC
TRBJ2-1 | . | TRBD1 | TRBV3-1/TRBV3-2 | CASSPGQGVFF | TGTGCCAGCAGCCCAGGACAGGGAGTCTTCTTC
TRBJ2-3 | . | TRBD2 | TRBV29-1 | CSVALTSGGITDTQYF | TGCAGCGTTGCTCTGACTAGCGGGGGGATAACAGATACGCAGTATTTT
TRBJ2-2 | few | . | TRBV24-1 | CATGSTETNTGELFF | TGTGCCACCGGTTCGACAGAAACGAACACCGGGGAGCTGTTTTTT
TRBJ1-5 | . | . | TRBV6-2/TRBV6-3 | CASSSGSHVDQPQHF | TGTGCCAGCAGTTCTGGCAGCCACGTTGATCAGCCCCAGCATTTT
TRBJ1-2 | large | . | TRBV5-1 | CASSLGVRNYGYTF | TGCGCCAGCAGCTTGGGGGTCCGTAACTATGGCTACACCTTC
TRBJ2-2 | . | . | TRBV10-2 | CASSESWRNTGELFF | TGCGCCAGCAGTGAGTCTTGGAGGAACACCGGGGAGCTGTTTTTT
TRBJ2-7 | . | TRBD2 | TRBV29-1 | CSVESLAGGTYF | TGCAGCGTAGAATCGCTAGCGGGGGGGACTTACTTC
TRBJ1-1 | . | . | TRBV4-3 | CASSLQTENTEAFF | TGCGCCAGCAGCCTACAGACAGAGAACACTGAAGCTTTCTTT
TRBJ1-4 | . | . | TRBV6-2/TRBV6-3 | CASSFFEKLFF | TGTGCCAGCAGTTTTTTCGAAAAACTGTTTTTT
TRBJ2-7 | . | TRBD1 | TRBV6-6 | CASSYSGEMGTAEQYF | TGTGCCAGCAGTTACTCAGGGGAGATGGGGACAGCAGAGCAGTACTTC
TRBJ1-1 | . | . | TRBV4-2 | CASSQGVRETEAFF | TGTGCCAGCAGCCAAGGGGTCAGGGAGACTGAAGCTTTCTTT
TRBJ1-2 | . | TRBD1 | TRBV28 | CASSLPGTGASYGYTF | TGTGCCAGCAGTCTTCCCGGGACAGGGGCCTCCTATGGCTACACCTTC